The sequence of this TCR beta chain was determined in a study of shared clonotypes between healthy human individuals. Study results and caveats: It was the few donors that limited the genetic and exposure-history diversity represented.

Each subset's genomic DNA was shared equally among a number of immunoSEQ plates. Each sorted subset replicate got 200 ng genomic DNA, roughly 33,000 genomes. Method: immunoSEQ multiplex PCR; TCRdb's copy keeps in-frame clones and lacks some. This table has millions of clones, approximately 93% appearing once. Of note for this clone: Its antigen remains unknown.

Trimming took off 2 bases at V and 2 bases at J, with 13 bases between the two ends. In germline, CDR1 is MNHNS, CDR2 SASEGT. The CDR3 sequence is 16 residues long. Only Caucasian adults living in Nashville, Tennessee made up the donor group. The rearrangement links TRBV6-1 to TRBJ1-5, with D possibly matching TRBD1 (6 bases). The sequenced material came from naive CD4+ T cells from PBMCs. Subset of the sample: CD45RA+ positively selected. The source of this sequence is a man between 18 and 35 years old in good health. Some clones in this sample may be carry-over from other donors' samples. The CDR3 reads CASSEKQGPRNQPQHF. The CDR3 nucleotides are TGTGCCAGCAGTGAAAAACAGGGTCCCCGCAATCAGCCCCAGCATTTT.